The 13 T cell receptor beta chains below all came from one sample that was sequenced in a study of T cells expressing NK-cell markers. TCRdb processed the 5' RACE reads again and assigns one entry to each CDR3 protein, with no DNA. The sample's table shows over 250,000 distinct CDR3 sequences. The sample comprised blood T cells: a sorted CD56 or NKG2C T cell subset, CD4+ or CD8+ T cells, or bulk PBMC T cells (not recorded which). The receptors derive from a woman aged 18 to 75 in good health.

The V and J genes are TRBV27 and TRBJ2-1. This CDR3 has 13 residues. Germline V gene lookup returns CDR1 MNHEY and CDR2 SMNVEV (reference sequence). The CDR3 reads CASSLGLYNEQFF.

The chain links TRBV28 to TRBJ2-1. CDR1 is MDHEN, CDR2 SYDVKM, per germline. The CDR3 covers 13 residues. The chain's CDR3 is CAIAGLPYNEQFF.

The chain uses TRBV7-2 and TRBJ2-3. The CDR3 sequence is 15 residues long. CDR1 is SGHTA, CDR2 FQGNSA, per germline. CDR3 amino acids: CASSLVQSSTDTQYF.

The rearrangement links TRBV15 to TRBJ2-3; the TCRdb D gene call, TRBD1, has no DNA to confirm it. The CDR3 is 16 amino acids. CDR1 is LNHNV, CDR2 YYDKDF, per germline (reference sequence). CDR3 sequence reads: CATSRIGTPGADTQYF.

The chain joins TRBV28 to TRBJ2-3; TCRdb outputs TRBD2, but without DNA this stays unchecked. Germline CDR1 is MDHEN and CDR2 is SYDVKM. The CDR3 covers 18 residues. The CDR3 protein is CASSPQTSGSLITDTQYF. Using reference TRBV28 and TRBJ2-3 for the parts outside the CDR3, the full variable domain is DVKVTQSSRYLVKRTGEKVFLECVQDMDHENMFWYRQDPGLGLRLIYFSYDVKMKEKGDIPEGYSVSREKKERFSLILESASTNQTSMYLCASSPQTSGSLITDTQYFGPGTRLTVL.

The V call is TRBV7-9, the J call TRBJ2-3. This CDR3 contains 15 residues. Germline CDR1 reads SEHNR; CDR2 reads FQNEAQ (reference sequence). The CDR3 loop is CASSFLMGNTDTQYF. Full variable domain (outside the CDR3, taken from reference TRBV7-9 and TRBJ2-3): DTGVSQNPRHKITKRGQNVTFRCDPISEHNRLYWYRQTLGQGPEFLTYFQNEAQLEKSRLLSDRFSAERPKGSFSTLEIQRTEQGDSAMYLCASSFLMGNTDTQYFGPGTRLTVL.

The V and J genes are TRBV5-6 and TRBJ1-6; TCRdb gives TRBD1 as the D gene, but with no DNA this cannot be confirmed. The V gene's germline CDR1 is SGHDT and CDR2 YYEEEE. The CDR3 sequence is 17 residues long. This CDR3 reads CASSNTGTRILNSPLHF.

V and J are TRBV5-6 and TRBJ2-5; the TRBD1 assignment by TCRdb is unverifiable without DNA. CDR3 size: 13 residues. Germline assignment: CDR1 SGHDT and CDR2 YYEEEE. CDR3 sequence reads: CASSSRTGVTQYF.

The chain links TRBV29-1 to TRBJ2-1; there is no DNA to check the TCRdb D call of TRBD1. Germline V lookup: CDR1 SQVTM, CDR2 ANQGSEA. This CDR3 contains 14 residues. CDR3: CSVGAGQGFGEQFF.

The chain uses TRBV5-1 and TRBJ2-1; the TCRdb D gene call, TRBD1, has no DNA to confirm it. CDR1 is SGHRS, CDR2 YFSETQ, per germline. The CDR3 runs to 14 residues. CDR3 amino acids: CASSLTLQGANRFF.

V is TRBV5-5 and J is TRBJ2-3. The CDR3 sequence is 15 residues long. Per the germline V gene, CDR1 is SGHKS and CDR2 is YYEKEE (reference sequence). The CDR3 protein is CASSLDRVGTDTQYF.

V is TRBV30 and J is TRBJ2-3; the TCRdb call, TRBD2, lacks DNA for checking. The CDR3 covers 13 residues. Germline V gene lookup returns CDR1 GTSNPN and CDR2 SVGIG (reference sequence). This chain's CDR3 is CAWGGQGPDTQYF.

CDR3 residues: CASSRRGTDRQYF. The chain employs TRBV7-2 and TRBJ2-7; the TCRdb call, TRBD2, lacks DNA for checking. The CDR3 runs 13 residues. The V gene's germline CDR1 is SGHTA and CDR2 FQGNSA.